The entry below describes one T cell receptor (beta chain). The protocol was immunoSEQ multiplex PCR, while the TCRdb copy is restricted to in-frame clones and leaves out a portion. The repertoire holds 25,000 to 35,000 clones, with 90% as singletons. This record comes from a study of T cell changes during pregnancy in multiple sclerosis. This clonotype was obtained from a female donor in good health, enrolled as a control in a pregnancy study. The sample consisted of CD4+ T cells from peripheral blood mononuclear cells, taken in the second trimester of pregnancy.

For the CDR3, the DNA is TGTGCCAGTAGTATCCGGGCAGGGGGCACAGATACGCAGTATTTT. Residues: CASSIRAGGTDTQYF. The rearrangement uses TRBV19 and TRBJ2-3; TRBD1 might be the D (6 bases). V was pared by 3 bases and J by 1 base, with 11 bases between. Germline loops: CDR1 LNHDA, CDR2 SQIVND (reference sequence). This CDR3 is built from 15 residues.